Sequencing of this T cell receptor beta chain was carried out in a study of vaccination effects on CD4 cells after COVID-19. Study-wide points: Only 1 of 255 vaccine-induced clones from healthy vaccinees cross-reacted with common cold coronaviruses.

TCRdb keeps only in-frame clones here, not all; method: immunoSEQ multiplex PCR. This sample has about 53,000 clones, with 60% to 85% found just once. Cells that had been cultured for 9 to 10 days were the source of isolated CD4+ T cells. Recipients of the vaccine had no prior SARS-CoV-2 infection and negative nucleocapsid antibodies. After removal of 7 bases from V and 7 bases from J, the junction contained 5 bases not matched to a gene. Germline CDR1 and CDR2: KGHDR and SFDVKD. The CDR3 is made up of 13 amino acids. About this clone itself: Its antigen is still unknown.

Sequenced here: CD4+ T cells from PBMCs cultured without peptide, sampled before COVID-19 vaccination. V gene TRBV24-1 combines with J gene TRBJ2-2; 7 bases align to TRBD1. This receptor was obtained from a human donor who received a COVID-19 vaccine. CDR3: CATRGQSGGELFF. The DNA for the CDR3 is TGTGCCACCAGGGGACAGTCCGGCGGGGAGCTGTTTTTT.